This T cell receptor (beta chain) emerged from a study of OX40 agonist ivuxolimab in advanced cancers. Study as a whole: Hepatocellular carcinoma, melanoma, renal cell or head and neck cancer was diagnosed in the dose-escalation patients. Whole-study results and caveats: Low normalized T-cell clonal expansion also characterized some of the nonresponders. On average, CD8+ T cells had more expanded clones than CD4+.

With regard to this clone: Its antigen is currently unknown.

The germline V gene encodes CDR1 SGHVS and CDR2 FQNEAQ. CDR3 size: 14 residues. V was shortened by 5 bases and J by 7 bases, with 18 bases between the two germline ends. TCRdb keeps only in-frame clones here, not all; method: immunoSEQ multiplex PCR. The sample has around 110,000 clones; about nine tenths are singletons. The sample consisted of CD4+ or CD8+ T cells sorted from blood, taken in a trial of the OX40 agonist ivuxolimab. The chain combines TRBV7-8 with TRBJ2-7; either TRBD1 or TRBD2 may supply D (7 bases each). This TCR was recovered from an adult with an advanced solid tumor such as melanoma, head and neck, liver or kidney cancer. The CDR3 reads CASSNPFRGGEQYF. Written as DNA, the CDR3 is TGTGCCAGCAGCAACCCCTTCAGGGGGGGAGAGCAGTACTTC.